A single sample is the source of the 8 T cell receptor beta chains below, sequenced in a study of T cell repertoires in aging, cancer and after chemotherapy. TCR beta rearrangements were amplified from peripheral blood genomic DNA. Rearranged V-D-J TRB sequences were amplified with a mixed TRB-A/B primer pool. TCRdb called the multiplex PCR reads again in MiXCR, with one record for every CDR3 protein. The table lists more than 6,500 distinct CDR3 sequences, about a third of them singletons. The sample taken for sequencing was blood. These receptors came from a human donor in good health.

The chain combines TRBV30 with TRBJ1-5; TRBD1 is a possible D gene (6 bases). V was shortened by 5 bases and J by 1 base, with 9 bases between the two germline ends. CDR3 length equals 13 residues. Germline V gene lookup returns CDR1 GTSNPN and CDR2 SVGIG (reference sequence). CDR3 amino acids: CAWDQGSNQPQHF. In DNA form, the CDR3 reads TGTGCCTGGGATCAGGGGAGCAATCAGCCCCAGCATTTT. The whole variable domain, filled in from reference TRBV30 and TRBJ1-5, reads SQTIHQWPATLVQPVGSPLSLECTVEGTSNPNLYWYRQAAGRGLQLLFYSVGIGQISSEVPQNLSASRPQDRQFILSSKKLLLSDSGFYLCAWDQGSNQPQHFGDGTRLSIL.

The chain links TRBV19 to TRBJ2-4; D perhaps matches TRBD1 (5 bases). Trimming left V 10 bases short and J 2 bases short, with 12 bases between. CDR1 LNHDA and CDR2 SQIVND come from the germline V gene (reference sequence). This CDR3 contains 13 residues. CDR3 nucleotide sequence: TGTGCCACCCCTAAGGGGTCCAAAAACATTCAGTACTTC. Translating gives CATPKGSKNIQYF.

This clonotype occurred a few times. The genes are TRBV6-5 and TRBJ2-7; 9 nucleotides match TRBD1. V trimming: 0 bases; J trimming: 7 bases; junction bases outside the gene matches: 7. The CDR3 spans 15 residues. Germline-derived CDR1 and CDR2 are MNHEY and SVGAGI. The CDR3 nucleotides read TGTGCCAGCAGTTACTCGAGGACAGGGGATCGTGAGCAGTACTTC. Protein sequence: CASSYSRTGDREQYF.

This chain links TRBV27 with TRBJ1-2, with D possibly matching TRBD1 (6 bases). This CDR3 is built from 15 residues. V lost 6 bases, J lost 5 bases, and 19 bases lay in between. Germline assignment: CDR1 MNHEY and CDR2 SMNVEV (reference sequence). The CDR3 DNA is TGTGCCAGCAGCCCTCGGGGGCTAACCGTATATGGCTACACCTTC. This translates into CASSPRGLTVYGYTF.

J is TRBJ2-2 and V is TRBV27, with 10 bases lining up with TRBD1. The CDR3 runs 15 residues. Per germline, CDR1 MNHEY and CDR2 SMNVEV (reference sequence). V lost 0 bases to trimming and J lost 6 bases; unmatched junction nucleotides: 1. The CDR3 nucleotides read TGTGCCAGCAGTTTATCCGGGACAGGGGCCGGGGAGCTGTTTTTT. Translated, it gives CASSLSGTGAGELFF.

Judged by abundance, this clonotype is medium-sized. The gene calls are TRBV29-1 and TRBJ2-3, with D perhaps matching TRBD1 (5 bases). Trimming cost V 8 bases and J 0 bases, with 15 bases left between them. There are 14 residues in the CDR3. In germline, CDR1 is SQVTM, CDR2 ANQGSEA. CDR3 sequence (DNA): TGCAGCCTTACAACAGGATCTAGCACAGATACGCAGTATTTT. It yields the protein CSLTTGSSTDTQYF.

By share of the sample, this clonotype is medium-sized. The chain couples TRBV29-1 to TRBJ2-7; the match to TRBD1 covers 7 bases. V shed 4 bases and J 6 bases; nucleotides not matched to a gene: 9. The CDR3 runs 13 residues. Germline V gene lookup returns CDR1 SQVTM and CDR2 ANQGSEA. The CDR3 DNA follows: TGCAGCGTTGCAGAGGTGGCAGGGGGCGAGCAGTACTTC. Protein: CSVAEVAGGEQYF.

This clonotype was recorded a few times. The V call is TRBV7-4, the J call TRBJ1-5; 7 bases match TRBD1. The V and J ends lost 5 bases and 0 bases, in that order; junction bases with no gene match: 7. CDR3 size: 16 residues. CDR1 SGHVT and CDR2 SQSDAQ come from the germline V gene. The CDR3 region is CASSIQGWGSNQPQHF. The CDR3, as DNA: TGTGCCAGCAGCATACAGGGGTGGGGTAGCAATCAGCCCCAGCATTTT.